Presented here are 18 T cell receptor beta chains from one specimen sequenced in a study of beta chain features in type 1 diabetes. General study results and limits: Among all four CD4+ subsets, Type 1 diabetes patients had TCRB CDR3s that were moderately but significantly shorter.

All of the isolated RNA was reverse transcribed, so expressed TCRB transcripts were sequenced. Data came from immunoSEQ multiplex PCR; TCRdb stores just in-frame clones and leaves some out. The table records about 250,000 clones, about a tenth of them present only once. Antigens for these TCRs are unknown. Sequencing was performed on naive CD4+ T cells from blood. These TCRs come from a man aged 25-40 years with type 1 diabetes.

A few counts support this clone. The gene calls are TRBV9 and TRBJ2-3, with 9 bases aligning to TRBD2. The CDR3 covers 18 residues. CDR1 and CDR2 (germline): SGDLS, YYNGEE. V dropped 0 bases and J dropped 6; count of bases not matched to a gene: 14. The CDR3 nucleotides read TGTGCCAGCAGCGTAGGACCTCTCGACGGGACTAGCAGTGATACGCAGTATTTT. It is translated as CASSVGPLDGTSSDTQYF. Using reference TRBV9 and TRBJ2-3 for the parts outside the CDR3, the full variable domain is DSGVTQTPKHLITATGQRVTLRCSPRSGDLSVYWYQQSLDQGLQFLIQYYNGEERAKGNILERFSAQQFPDLHSELNLSSLELGDSALYFCASSVGPLDGTSSDTQYFGPGTRLTVL.

This clone was found a few times. The genes are TRBV4-2 and TRBJ1-1; D uncertain. From germline, CDR1 is LGHNA and CDR2 YNFKEQ. The CDR3 loop spans 13 amino acids. The V end was cut by 4 bases, the J end by 1 base, with 7 bases between. The CDR3 spells CASSRSRNTEAFF. As DNA, the CDR3 is TGTGCCAGCAGCCGATCTAGGAACACTGAAGCTTTCTTT.

The chain employs TRBV28 and TRBJ2-1, with D hard to call. In germline, CDR1 is MDHEN, CDR2 SYDVKM. The CDR3 sequence is 15 residues long. Trimming shortened V by 3 bases and J by 2 bases, and 11 bases separated the two germline ends. The CDR3 spells CASSFGSHPYNEQFF. CDR3 DNA sequence: TGTGCCAGCAGTTTTGGTAGTCATCCCTACAATGAGCAGTTCTTC.

This clone was found a few times. This chain uses TRBV19 with TRBJ1-5; 7 bases are shared with TRBD1. Unmatched junction bases numbered 8, after V lost 9 bases and J lost 6 bases. The V gene's germline CDR1 is LNHDA and CDR2 SQIVND (reference sequence). This CDR3 has 13 residues. The CDR3 loop reads CASGRGLFQPQHF. In DNA form, the CDR3 reads TGTGCCAGCGGAAGGGGGCTCTTTCAGCCCCAGCATTTT.

The chain links TRBV5-6 to TRBJ1-2; 8 positions agree with TRBD1. Per germline, CDR1 SGHDT and CDR2 YYEEEE. The CDR3 is 14 residues long. The J segment lost 2 bases and the V segment lost 1 base, leaving 1 base of the junction unmatched. The chain's CDR3 is CASSLWDRNYGYTF. CDR3 sequence (DNA): TGTGCCAGCAGCTTGTGGGACAGGAACTATGGCTACACCTTC.

This chain's CDR3 is CASSLDRRVEQYF. The CDR3 coding sequence is TGCGCCAGCAGCTTGGACAGGCGAGTCGAGCAGTACTTC. The chain is built from TRBV5-1 and TRBJ2-7, with D perhaps TRBD1 (5 bases). Germline CDR1 and CDR2: SGHRS and YFSETQ. This CDR3 has 13 residues. V was trimmed by 0 bases and J by 6 bases, leaving 10 bases between them.

The gene calls are TRBV28 and TRBJ2-7; the match to TRBD1 covers 12 bases. The germline V gene encodes CDR1 MDHEN and CDR2 SYDVKM. The CDR3 loop spans 15 amino acids. Trimming cost V 4 bases and J 4 bases; bases outside gene matches: 5. CDR3 nucleotides: TGTGCCAGCAGTTCGGGACAGGGGGCTCCGTACGAGCAGTACTTC. Its translation is CASSSGQGAPYEQYF.

The table lists this clone with a few counts. J is TRBJ2-2 and V is TRBV6-1; D is unresolved. Germline V CDR1 and CDR2: MNHNS, SASEGT. Trimming removed 8 bases from V and 1 base from J, with 11 bases in between. The CDR3 consists of 14 residues. CDR3 coding DNA: TGTGCCAGCTCTGCCACGGGGAACACCGGGGAGCTGTTTTTT. It yields the protein CASSATGNTGELFF.

This clone showed up just a few times. This chain joins TRBV5-1 and TRBJ2-7; 8 bases match TRBD1. CDR1 SGHRS and CDR2 YFSETQ come from the germline V gene. This CDR3 is 15 amino acids long. The trim removed 5 bases at V and 5 bases at J, leaving 12 bases unmatched. Here the CDR3 reads CASSLQGQVGDEQYF. The CDR3 DNA sequence: TGCGCCAGCAGTCTACAGGGACAGGTGGGAGACGAGCAGTACTTC.

This clone has just a few counts. The CDR3 nucleotides are TGTGCCAGCAGCTTAGAGAGTAATCAGCCCCAGCATTTT. Translation: CASSLESNQPQHF. J is TRBJ1-5 and V is TRBV7-9; no clear D. Germline V gives CDR1 SEHNR, CDR2 FQNEAQ (reference sequence). The CDR3 sequence is 13 residues long. Deletions cut 1 base from V and 4 bases from J, with 5 bases between.

This clone turned up a few times. The chain joins TRBV15 to TRBJ1-5; D is possibly TRBD1 (6 bases). Germline V gene lookup returns CDR1 LNHNV and CDR2 YYDKDF (reference sequence). The CDR3 consists of 15 residues. The germline V and J ends were trimmed by 1 base and 6 bases, with 13 bases remaining between them. CDR3 in DNA: TGTGCCACCAGCAGAGGGGAACAGGGACGTCAGCCCCAGCATTTT. This sequence encodes CATSRGEQGRQPQHF.

This clone turned up a few times. The chain is built from TRBV5-6 and TRBJ1-2; D not certain. This CDR3 has 14 residues. V shed 0 bases and J shed 8 bases, with 14 bases lying between them. Germline-derived CDR1 and CDR2 are SGHDT and YYEEEE. As DNA, the CDR3 is TGTGCCAGCAGCTTGGTAGACTCGGGGAGCGGCTACACCTTC. As protein: CASSLVDSGSGYTF.

The sample holds a few counts of this clone. This chain uses TRBV5-4 with TRBJ1-4; possible D gene TRBD1, 6 bases. The CDR3 is 15 amino acids. V lost 4 bases to trimming and J lost 8 bases, with 18 bases between them. Germline CDR1 and CDR2: SGHNT and YYREEE (reference sequence). This chain's CDR3 is CASSPSSGVLEKLFF. As DNA, the CDR3 is TGTGCCAGCAGCCCATCGTCAGGGGTTTTAGAAAAACTGTTTTTT.

The genes are TRBV7-9 and TRBJ1-2, with a tentative D call TRBD1 (5 bases). Germline V CDR1 and CDR2: SEHNR, FQNEAQ (reference sequence). This CDR3 is built from 15 residues. Trimming stripped 2 bases from V and 5 bases from J, with 15 bases between. DNA of the CDR3: TGTGCCAGCAGCTTAAGTGATTCCAGGGCTTATGGCTACACCTTC. Amino acid sequence: CASSLSDSRAYGYTF.

This chain joins TRBV18 and TRBJ1-2; TRBD1 aligns across 9 bases. CDR3 size: 13 residues. Germline trimming cut 4 bases from V and 8 bases from J; bases unmatched to any gene: 5. Germline assignment: CDR1 KGHSH and CDR2 LQKENI. The CDR3 bases are TGTGCCAGCTCACAGGACAGGGGAAGAGGCTACACCTTC. Its protein product is CASSQDRGRGYTF.

This clone was recorded a few times. The rearrangement links TRBV27 to TRBJ2-7; D possibly corresponds to TRBD1 (5 bases). The CDR3 has 15 residues. V shed 5 bases and J shed 3 bases, with 17 bases lying between them. The germline gives CDR1 MNHEY, CDR2 SMNVEV (reference sequence). Written as DNA, the CDR3 is TGTGCCAGCAGTCAAACAGGATCTGAGCTCTACGAGCAGTACTTC. Translation: CASSQTGSELYEQYF.

This clone was found a few times. The chain uses TRBV9 and TRBJ2-3; 8 nucleotides align to TRBD2. V shed 3 bases, J shed 1 base, and the junction held 1 base outside the gene matches. This CDR3 is built from 14 residues. Per germline, CDR1 SGDLS and CDR2 YYNGEE. CDR3 sequence: CASSARGGTDTQYF. The CDR3 nucleotides read TGTGCCAGCAGCGCGCGGGGGGGCACAGATACGCAGTATTTT.

This clone was counted between two and nine times. This CDR3 is also generated by other DNA sequences in the sample. This chain connects TRBV28 to TRBJ1-5; TRBD1 matches 8 bases. CDR1 is MDHEN, CDR2 SYDVKM, per germline. CDR3 length equals 14 residues. After removal of 5 bases from V and 5 bases from J, the junction contained 5 bases not matched to a gene. DNA of the CDR3: TGTGCCAGCAGTCTTGGACAGGGAGATCAGCCCCAGCATTTT. Protein product: CASSLGQGDQPQHF.